The T cell receptor (beta chain) under discussion was sequenced for a study of glioma-infiltrating T cells. Notes on the study in general: Only very few CDR3 sequences appeared in both tissue and blood.

Amplification of TCR alpha and beta CDR3 regions from RNA used iRepertoire nested multiplex PCR. TCRdb reanalysed the multiplex PCR reads using MiXCR and keeps one entry per CDR3 protein. The sample has approximately 90,000 distinct CDR3 sequences, 23% seen once. This clonotype was seen at least ten times. Antigen unknown. Germline V gene data show CDR1 as SGHAT and CDR2 as FQNNGV. This CDR3 has 14 amino acids. V was shortened by 0 bases and J by 2 bases, with 7 bases between the two germline ends. This TCR derives from a human donor with low-grade glioma or glioblastoma, undergoing nonglioma brain surgery, or in good health (not recorded which). The V gene is TRBV11-2, the J gene TRBJ2-5, with no clear D. Sequencing was performed on glioma tissue, nonneoplastic brain tissue, or PBMCs (not recorded which). CDR3 loop: CASSLEYGQETQYF. Written as DNA, the CDR3 is TGTGCCAGCAGCTTAGAGTACGGGCAAGAGACCCAGTACTTC.